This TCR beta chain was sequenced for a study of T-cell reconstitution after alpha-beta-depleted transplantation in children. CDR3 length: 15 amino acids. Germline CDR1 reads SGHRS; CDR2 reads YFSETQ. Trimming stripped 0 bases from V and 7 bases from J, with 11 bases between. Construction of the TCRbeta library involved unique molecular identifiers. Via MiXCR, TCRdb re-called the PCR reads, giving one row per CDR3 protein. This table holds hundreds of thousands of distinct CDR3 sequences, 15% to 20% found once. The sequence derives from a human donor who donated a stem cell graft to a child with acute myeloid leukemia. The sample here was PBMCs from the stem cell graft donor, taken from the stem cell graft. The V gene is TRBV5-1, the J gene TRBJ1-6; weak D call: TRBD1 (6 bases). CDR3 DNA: TGCGCCAGCAGCTTGGCGGCAGGGGAAAATTCACCCCTCCACTTT. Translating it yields CASSLAAGENSPLHF.